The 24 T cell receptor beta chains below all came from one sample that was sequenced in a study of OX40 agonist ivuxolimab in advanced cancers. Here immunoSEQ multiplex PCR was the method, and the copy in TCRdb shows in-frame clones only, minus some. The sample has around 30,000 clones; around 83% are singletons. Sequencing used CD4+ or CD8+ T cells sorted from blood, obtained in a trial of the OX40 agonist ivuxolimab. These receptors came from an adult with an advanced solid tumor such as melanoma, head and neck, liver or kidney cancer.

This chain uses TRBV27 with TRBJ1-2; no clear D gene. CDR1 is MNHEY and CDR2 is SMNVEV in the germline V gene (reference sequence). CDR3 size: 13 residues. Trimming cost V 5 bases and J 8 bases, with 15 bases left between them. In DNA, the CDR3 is TGTGCCAGCAGTCCCAACAGCGCTGCGGGCTACACCTTC. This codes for CASSPNSAAGYTF.

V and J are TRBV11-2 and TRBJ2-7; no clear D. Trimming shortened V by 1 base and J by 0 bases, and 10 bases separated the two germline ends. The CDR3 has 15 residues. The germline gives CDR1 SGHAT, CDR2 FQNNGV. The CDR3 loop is CASSLGQGFSYEQYF. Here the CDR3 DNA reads TGTGCCAGCAGCTTAGGGCAAGGCTTCTCCTACGAGCAGTACTTC.

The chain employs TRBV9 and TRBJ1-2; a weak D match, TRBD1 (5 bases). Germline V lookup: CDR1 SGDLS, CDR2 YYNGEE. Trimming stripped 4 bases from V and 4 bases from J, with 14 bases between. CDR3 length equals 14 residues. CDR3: CASSSLGEGYGYTF. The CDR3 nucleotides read TGTGCCAGCAGCTCCCTGGGGGAAGGCTATGGCTACACCTTC.

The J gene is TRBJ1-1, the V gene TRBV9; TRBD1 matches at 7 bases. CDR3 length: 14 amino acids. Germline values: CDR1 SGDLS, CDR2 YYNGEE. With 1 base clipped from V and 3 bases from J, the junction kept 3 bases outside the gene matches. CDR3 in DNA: TGTGCCAGCAGCGTAACAGGGGATTACACTGAAGCTTTCTTT. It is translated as CASSVTGDYTEAFF.

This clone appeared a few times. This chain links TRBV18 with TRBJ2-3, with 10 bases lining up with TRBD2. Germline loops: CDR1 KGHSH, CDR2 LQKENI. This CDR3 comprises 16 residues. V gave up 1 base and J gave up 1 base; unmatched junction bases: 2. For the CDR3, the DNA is TGTGCCAGCTCACCACTTACTAGCGGGGGCACAGATACGCAGTATTTT. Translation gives CASSPLTSGGTDTQYF.

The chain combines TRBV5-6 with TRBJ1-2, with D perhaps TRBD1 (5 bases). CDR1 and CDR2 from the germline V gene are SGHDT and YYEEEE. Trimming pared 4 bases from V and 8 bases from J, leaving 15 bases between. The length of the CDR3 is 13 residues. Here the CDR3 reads CASSMKTVRGYTF. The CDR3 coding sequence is TGTGCCAGCAGCATGAAGACAGTAAGGGGCTACACCTTC.

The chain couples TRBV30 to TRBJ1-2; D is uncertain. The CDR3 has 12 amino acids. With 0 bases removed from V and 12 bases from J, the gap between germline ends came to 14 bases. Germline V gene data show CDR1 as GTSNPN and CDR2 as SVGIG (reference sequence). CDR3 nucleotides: TGTGCCTGGAGTGTACGGGCAGGTTATCACACCTTC. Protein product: CAWSVRAGYHTF.

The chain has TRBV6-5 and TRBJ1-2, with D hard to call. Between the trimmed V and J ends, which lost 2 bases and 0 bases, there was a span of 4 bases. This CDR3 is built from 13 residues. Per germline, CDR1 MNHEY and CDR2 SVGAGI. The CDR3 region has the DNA TGTGCCAGCAGTTACGCAGCTAACTATGGCTACACCTTC. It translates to CASSYAANYGYTF.

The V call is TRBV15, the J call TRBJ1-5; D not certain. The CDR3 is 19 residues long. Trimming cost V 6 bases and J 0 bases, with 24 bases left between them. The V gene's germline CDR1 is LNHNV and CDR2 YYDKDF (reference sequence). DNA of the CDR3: TGTGCCACCAGGATGGACGGCGCTACCTCCTTACTTAGCAATCAGCCCCAGCATTTT. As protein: CATRMDGATSLLSNQPQHF.

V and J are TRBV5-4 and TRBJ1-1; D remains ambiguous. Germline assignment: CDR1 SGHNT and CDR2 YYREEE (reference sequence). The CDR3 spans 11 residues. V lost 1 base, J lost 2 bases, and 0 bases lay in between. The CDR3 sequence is CASSLNTEAFF. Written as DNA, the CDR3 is TGTGCCAGCAGCTTGAACACTGAAGCTTTCTTT. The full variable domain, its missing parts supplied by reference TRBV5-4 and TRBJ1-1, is ETGVTQSPTHLIKTRGQQVTLRCSSQSGHNTVSWYQQALGQGPQFIFQYYREEENGRGNFPPRFSGLQFPNYSSELNVNALELDDSALYLCASSLNTEAFFGQGTRLTVV.

The CDR3 sequence: CASSLAIGRSGYEQYF. The CDR3 DNA reads as TGTGCCAGCAGCTTAGCGATAGGTAGATCGGGCTACGAGCAGTACTTC. The chain employs TRBV7-8 and TRBJ2-7; D is unclear. Trimming removed 0 bases at V and 3 bases at J, with 15 bases between. CDR3 length equals 16 residues. The V gene's germline CDR1 is SGHVS and CDR2 FQNEAQ.

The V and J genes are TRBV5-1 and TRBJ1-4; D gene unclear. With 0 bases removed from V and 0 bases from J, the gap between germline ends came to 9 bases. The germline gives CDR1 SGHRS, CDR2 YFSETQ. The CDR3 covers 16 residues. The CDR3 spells CASSLARSATNEKLFF. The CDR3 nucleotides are TGCGCCAGCAGCTTGGCCAGGTCAGCAACTAATGAAAAACTGTTTTTT.

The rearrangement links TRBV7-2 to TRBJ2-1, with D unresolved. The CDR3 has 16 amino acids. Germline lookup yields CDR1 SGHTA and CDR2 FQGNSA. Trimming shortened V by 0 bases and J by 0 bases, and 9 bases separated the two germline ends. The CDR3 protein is CASSLAHSSSYNEQFF. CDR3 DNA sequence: TGTGCCAGCAGCTTAGCGCATAGCAGCTCCTACAATGAGCAGTTCTTC.

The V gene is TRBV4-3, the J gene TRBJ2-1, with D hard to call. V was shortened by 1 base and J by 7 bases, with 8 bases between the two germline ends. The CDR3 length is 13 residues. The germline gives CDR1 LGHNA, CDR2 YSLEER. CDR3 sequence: CASSQVLRNEQFF. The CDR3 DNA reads TGCGCCAGCAGCCAAGTTCTCCGGAATGAGCAGTTCTTC.

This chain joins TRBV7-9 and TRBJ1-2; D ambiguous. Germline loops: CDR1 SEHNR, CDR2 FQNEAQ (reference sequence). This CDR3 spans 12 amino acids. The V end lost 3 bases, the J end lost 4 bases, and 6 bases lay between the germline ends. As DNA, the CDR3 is TGTGCCAGCAGCTTTAGTACCTATGGCTACACCTTC. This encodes CASSFSTYGYTF.

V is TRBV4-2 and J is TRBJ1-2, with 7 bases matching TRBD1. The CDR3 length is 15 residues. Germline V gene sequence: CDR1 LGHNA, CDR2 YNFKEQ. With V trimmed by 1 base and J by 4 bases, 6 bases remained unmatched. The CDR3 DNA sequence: TGTGCCAGCAGCCAAGCCGGACAGGATGGCTATGGCTACACCTTC. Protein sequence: CASSQAGQDGYGYTF.

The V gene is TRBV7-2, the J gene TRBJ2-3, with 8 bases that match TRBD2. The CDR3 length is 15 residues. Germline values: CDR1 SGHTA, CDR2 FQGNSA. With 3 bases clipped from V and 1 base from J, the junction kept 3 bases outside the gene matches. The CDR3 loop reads CASSFGGARTDTQYF. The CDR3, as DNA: TGTGCCAGCAGCTTCGGGGGGGCCCGCACAGATACGCAGTATTTT.

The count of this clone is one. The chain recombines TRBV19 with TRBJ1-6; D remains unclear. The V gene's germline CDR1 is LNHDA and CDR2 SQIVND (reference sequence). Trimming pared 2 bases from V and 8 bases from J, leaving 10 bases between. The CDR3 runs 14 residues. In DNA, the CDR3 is TGTGCCAGTAGTATATCGGGAGAGGATTCACCCCTCCACTTT. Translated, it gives CASSISGEDSPLHF.

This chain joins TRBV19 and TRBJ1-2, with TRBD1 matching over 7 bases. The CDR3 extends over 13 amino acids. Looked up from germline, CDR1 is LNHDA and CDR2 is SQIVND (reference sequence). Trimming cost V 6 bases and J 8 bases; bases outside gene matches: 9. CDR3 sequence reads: CASSPPDRDGYTF. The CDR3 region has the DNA TGTGCCAGTAGCCCCCCCGACAGGGACGGCTACACCTTC.

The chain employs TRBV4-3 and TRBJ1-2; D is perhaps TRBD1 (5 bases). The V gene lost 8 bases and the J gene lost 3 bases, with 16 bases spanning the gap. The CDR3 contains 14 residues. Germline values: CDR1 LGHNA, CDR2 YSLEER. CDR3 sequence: CASADSQGHYGYTF. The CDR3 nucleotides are TGCGCCAGCGCAGACAGCCAAGGGCACTATGGCTACACCTTC.

The CDR3 nucleotides are TGTGCCAGCACCCGAAAACCCTCCGGGACAGGGGGCAATCAGCCCCAGCATTTT. Translated, it gives CASTRKPSGTGGNQPQHF. The chain joins TRBV5-8 to TRBJ1-5; 10 bases fit TRBD1. Unmatched junction bases numbered 14, after V lost 6 bases and J lost 2 bases. Germline values: CDR1 SGHTS, CDR2 YDEGEE. This CDR3 has 18 amino acids.

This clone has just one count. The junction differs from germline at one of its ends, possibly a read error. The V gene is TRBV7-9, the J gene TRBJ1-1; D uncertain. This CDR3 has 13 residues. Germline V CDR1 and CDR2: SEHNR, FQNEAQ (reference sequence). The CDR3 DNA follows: TGTGCCAGCAGCTTAGAGCTGGGAACTGAAGCTTTTTTT. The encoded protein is CASSLELGTEAFF. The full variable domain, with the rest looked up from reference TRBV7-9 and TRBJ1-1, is DTGVSQNPRHKITKRGQNVTFRCDPISEHNRLYWYRQTLGQGPEFLTYFQNEAQLEKSRLLSDRFSAERPKGSFSTLEIQRTEQGDSAMYLCASSLELGTEAFFGQGTRLTVV.

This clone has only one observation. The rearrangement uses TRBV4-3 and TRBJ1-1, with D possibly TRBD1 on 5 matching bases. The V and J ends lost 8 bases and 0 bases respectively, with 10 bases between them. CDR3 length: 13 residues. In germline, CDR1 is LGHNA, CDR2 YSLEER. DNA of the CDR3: TGCGCCAGCGCCCGACAGTTGAACACTGAAGCTTTCTTT. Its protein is CASARQLNTEAFF.

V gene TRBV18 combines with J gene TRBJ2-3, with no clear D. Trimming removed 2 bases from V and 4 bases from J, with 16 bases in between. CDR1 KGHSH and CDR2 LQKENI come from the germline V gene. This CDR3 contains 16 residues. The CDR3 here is CASSPKPSVWSDTQYF. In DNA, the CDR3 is TGTGCCAGCTCACCAAAACCGTCAGTGTGGTCAGATACGCAGTATTTT. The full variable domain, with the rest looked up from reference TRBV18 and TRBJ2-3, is NAGVMQNPRHLVRRRGQEARLRCSPMKGHSHVYWYRQLPEEGLKFMVYLQKENIIDESGMPKERFSAEFPKEGPSILRIQQVVRGDSAAYFCASSPKPSVWSDTQYFGPGTRLTVL.